Reported below is one TCR beta chain. The antigen is not known. Germline assignment: CDR1 ENHRY and CDR2 SYGVKD. The CDR3 extends over 17 amino acids. The J segment lost 2 bases and the V segment lost 2 bases, leaving 6 bases of the junction unmatched. The data are from a study of PD-1 blockade in classical Hodgkin lymphoma. Points from the study as a whole: Healthy donors reportedly exceeded newly diagnosed patients in baseline TCR diversity.

Documented time point: cycle 4 day 1 (C4D1), after less than seven weeks of nivolumab. In every patient, relapse followed autologous stem cell transplantation, while exposure to brentuximab vedotin differed. Magnetic negative selection served to purify CD4+ T cells out of PBMCs that had been thawed. The table came from immunoSEQ multiplex PCR; TCRdb's copy has only in-frame clones and leaves some out. The data hold fewer than 25,000 clones, with around 78% observed a single time. The rearrangement uses TRBV10-3 and TRBJ2-1; 10 bases fit TRBD2. The sample in question was CD4+ T cells from blood, obtained before the fourth cycle of nivolumab. The clonotype comes from a human donor with classical Hodgkin lymphoma. The CDR3 DNA is TGTGCCATCAGTGAGACTCTAGCGGGAGTCACCTACAATGAGCAGTTCTTC. This encodes CAISETLAGVTYNEQFF.